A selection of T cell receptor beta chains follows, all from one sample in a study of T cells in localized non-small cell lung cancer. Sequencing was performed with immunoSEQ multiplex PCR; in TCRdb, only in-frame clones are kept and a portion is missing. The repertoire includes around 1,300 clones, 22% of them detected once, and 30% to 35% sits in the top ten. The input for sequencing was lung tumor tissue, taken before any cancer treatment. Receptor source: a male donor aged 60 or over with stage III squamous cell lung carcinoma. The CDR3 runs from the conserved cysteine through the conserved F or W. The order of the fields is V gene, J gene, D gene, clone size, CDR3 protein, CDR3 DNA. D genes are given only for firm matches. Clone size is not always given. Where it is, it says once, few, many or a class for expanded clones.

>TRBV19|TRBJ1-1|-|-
CASSSLGMNTEAFF
TGTGCCAGTAGTTCCCTAGGGATGAACACTGAAGCTTTCTTT
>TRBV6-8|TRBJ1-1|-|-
CASRQGSNTEAFF
TGTGCCAGCAGACAGGGTTCGAACACTGAAGCTTTCTTT
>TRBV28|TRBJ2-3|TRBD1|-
CASRGTGPDTQYF
TGTGCCAGCAGGGGGACAGGGCCAGATACGCAGTATTTT
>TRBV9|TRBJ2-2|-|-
CASSVLEAGELFF
TGTGCCAGCAGCGTCCTGGAGGCCGGGGAGCTGTTTTTT
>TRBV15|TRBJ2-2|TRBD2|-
CATSRDLAGGPTGELFF
TGTGCCACCAGCAGAGATTTAGCGGGGGGGCCCACCGGGGAGCTGTTTTTT
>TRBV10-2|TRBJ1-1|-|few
CASSESDRLLNTEAFF
TGCGCCAGCAGTGAGTCAGACCGCCTCTTGAACACTGAAGCTTTCTTT
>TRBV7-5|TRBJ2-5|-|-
CASSFERGPQETQYF
TGTGCCAGCAGCTTCGAGAGGGGTCCACAAGAGACCCAGTACTTC
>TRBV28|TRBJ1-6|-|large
CASSFSGLSTNSPLHF
TGTGCCAGCAGTTTCTCGGGGCTCTCGACCAATTCACCCCTCCACTTT
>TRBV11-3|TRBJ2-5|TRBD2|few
CASSSARTSGGAGETQYF
TGTGCCAGCAGCTCCGCCAGGACTAGCGGGGGGGCAGGAGAGACCCAGTACTTC
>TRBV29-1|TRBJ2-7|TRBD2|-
CSVVGGESYEQYF
TGCAGCGTTGTGGGGGGGGAGTCTTACGAGCAGTACTTC
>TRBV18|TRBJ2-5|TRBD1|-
CASSLGTGRNQETQYF
TGTGCCAGCTCCCTAGGGACAGGGAGAAACCAAGAGACCCAGTACTTC
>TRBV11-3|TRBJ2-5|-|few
CASSFGGGVFGQETQYF
TGTGCCAGCAGCTTCGGTGGCGGGGTGTTCGGCCAAGAGACCCAGTACTTC
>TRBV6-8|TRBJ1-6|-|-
CASLDPVNSPLHF
TGTGCCTCCCTCGACCCCGTGAATTCACCCCTCCACTTT
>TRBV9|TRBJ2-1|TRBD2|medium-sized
CASSVGRGLAGYNEQFF
TGTGCCAGCAGCGTAGGTCGTGGTCTAGCGGGGTACAATGAGCAGTTCTTC
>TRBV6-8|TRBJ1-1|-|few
CASRVQGTGNTEAFF
TGTGCCAGCAGAGTACAGGGTACTGGGAATACTGAAGCTTTCTTT
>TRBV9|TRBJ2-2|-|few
CASSLGTGELFF
TGTGCCAGCAGCTTAGGCACCGGGGAGCTGTTTTTT
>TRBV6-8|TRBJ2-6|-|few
CASRTRAAGANVLTF
TGTGCCAGCAGGACCAGGGCCGCTGGGGCCAACGTCCTGACTTTC
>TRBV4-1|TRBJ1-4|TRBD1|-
CASNPGGEEKLFF
TGCGCCAGCAATCCAGGGGGAGAAGAAAAACTGTTTTTT
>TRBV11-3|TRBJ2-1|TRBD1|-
CASSNTGQGFYEQFF
TGTGCCAGCAGTAATACGGGACAGGGGTTCTATGAGCAGTTCTTC
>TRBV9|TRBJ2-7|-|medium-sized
CASSGGVRLDEQYF
TGTGCCAGCAGCGGAGGGGTTCGACTAGACGAGCAGTACTTC
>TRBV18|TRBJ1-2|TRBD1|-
CASSAGTAGNGYTF
TGTGCCAGCTCAGCCGGGACAGCCGGTAATGGCTACACCTTC
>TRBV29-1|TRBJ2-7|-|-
CSVCGDGTYEQYF
TGCAGCGTTTGCGGGGACGGTACCTACGAGCAGTACTTC